The rows below give T cell receptor beta chains drawn from one sample of a study of blood T cell repertoires in COVID-19. Sequencing used immunoSEQ multiplex PCR; TCRdb keeps in-frame clones, though not all of them. This repertoire shows 300,000 or so clones, about nine tenths found once; its top ten account for around 2%. The sequencing sample was made of peripheral blood. The receptors here all came from a woman aged 25 to 39 with COVID-19, enrolled during active disease. The CDR3 runs from the conserved cysteine through the conserved F or W. Fields, in order: clone size, D gene, V gene, J gene, CDR3 DNA, CDR3 protein. The D gene is left open where the match is weak. Expanded clones get a size class; other rows say once, few or many, or leave the size out.

abundance: NA
d_gene: TRBD1
v_gene: TRBV7-3
j_gene: TRBJ2-1
CDR3nt: TGTGCCAGCAGAATAGGGCGGGACAGGGGTCTCGATGAGCAGTTCTTC
CDR3aa: CASRIGRDRGLDEQFF

abundance: NA
d_gene: NA
v_gene: TRBV2
j_gene: TRBJ1-5
CDR3nt: TGTGCCAGCAGCTCAGAATCTAGCAATCAGCCCCAGCATTTT
CDR3aa: CASSSESSNQPQHF

abundance: NA
d_gene: TRBD1
v_gene: TRBV5-1
j_gene: TRBJ1-2
CDR3nt: TGCGCCAGCAGCTTTTACCAGGGGGCAGACGGCTACACCTTC
CDR3aa: CASSFYQGADGYTF

abundance: NA
d_gene: NA
v_gene: TRBV28
j_gene: TRBJ2-3
CDR3nt: TGTGCCAGCGTGGAGGGGGACAGACCCACAGATACGCAGTATTTT
CDR3aa: CASVEGDRPTDTQYF

abundance: NA
d_gene: TRBD1
v_gene: TRBV19
j_gene: TRBJ2-7
CDR3nt: TGTGCCAGTAGTTCTGCCTGGGACAGTGCCTACGAGCAGTACTTC
CDR3aa: CASSSAWDSAYEQYF

abundance: NA
d_gene: NA
v_gene: TRBV6-2/TRBV6-3
j_gene: TRBJ1-5
CDR3nt: TGTGCCAGCAGTTACGCCGGGACTTATCAGCCCCAGCATTTT
CDR3aa: CASSYAGTYQPQHF

abundance: NA
d_gene: NA
v_gene: TRBV5-4
j_gene: TRBJ2-1
CDR3nt: TGTGCCAGCAGCTCTGGTCTAGCGCCTTGGGAGCAGTTCTTC
CDR3aa: CASSSGLAPWEQFF

abundance: once
d_gene: TRBD2
v_gene: TRBV2
j_gene: TRBJ2-7
CDR3nt: TGTGCCAGCAGTGTTTTGGGACTAGTACGGGGGTGGGAGCAGTACTTC
CDR3aa: CASSVLGLVRGWEQYF

abundance: NA
d_gene: TRBD2
v_gene: TRBV2
j_gene: TRBJ2-2
CDR3nt: TGTGCCAGCAGGGACCCGGGACTAGCGGGAGGAACGAACACCGGGGAGCTGTTTTTT
CDR3aa: CASRDPGLAGGTNTGELFF

abundance: NA
d_gene: TRBD2
v_gene: TRBV27
j_gene: TRBJ2-3
CDR3nt: TGTGCCAGCAGTAGATCTAGCGGGCCACCCACAGATACGCAGTATTTT
CDR3aa: CASSRSSGPPTDTQYF

abundance: NA
d_gene: NA
v_gene: TRBV24-1
j_gene: TRBJ2-2
CDR3nt: TGTGCCACCAGTGCAGACACCCATCCGAACACCGGGGAGCTGTTTTTT
CDR3aa: CATSADTHPNTGELFF

abundance: NA
d_gene: NA
v_gene: TRBV2
j_gene: TRBJ1-1
CDR3nt: TGTGCCGCAAAAAGAACAGGGTTCACTGAAGCTTTCTTT
CDR3aa: CAAKRTGFTEAFF

abundance: NA
d_gene: NA
v_gene: TRBV30
j_gene: TRBJ1-5
CDR3nt: TGTGCCTTCCAACAGGGAAAAAACAATCAGCCCCAGCATTTT
CDR3aa: CAFQQGKNNQPQHF

abundance: NA
d_gene: TRBD1
v_gene: TRBV9
j_gene: TRBJ2-1
CDR3nt: TGTGCCAGCAGCGTAGCGGACAGGGTTGGACACAATGAGCAGTTCTTC
CDR3aa: CASSVADRVGHNEQFF

abundance: NA
d_gene: TRBD2
v_gene: TRBV9
j_gene: TRBJ2-1
CDR3nt: TGTGCCAGCAGCGTAGGGGGGACTAGCGGGCGTAATGAGCAGTTCTTC
CDR3aa: CASSVGGTSGRNEQFF

abundance: NA
d_gene: NA
v_gene: TRBV11-2
j_gene: TRBJ1-3
CDR3nt: TGTGCCAGCAGCTTACAGGGGACTGGAAACACCATATATTTT
CDR3aa: CASSLQGTGNTIYF

abundance: NA
d_gene: NA
v_gene: TRBV3-1/TRBV3-2
j_gene: TRBJ2-7
CDR3nt: TGTGCCAGCAGCCCCCATTACAGCTACGAGCAGTACTTC
CDR3aa: CASSPHYSYEQYF

abundance: NA
d_gene: TRBD2
v_gene: TRBV5-4
j_gene: TRBJ2-1
CDR3nt: TGTGCCAGCAGCTCCCGACTAGCGGGGGGCAATGAGCAGTTCTTC
CDR3aa: CASSSRLAGGNEQFF

abundance: once
d_gene: NA
v_gene: TRBV18
j_gene: TRBJ2-7
CDR3nt: TGTGCCAGCTCACAGTCTACAGGGAGCCCCTACGAGCAGTACTTC
CDR3aa: CASSQSTGSPYEQYF

abundance: NA
d_gene: NA
v_gene: TRBV21-1
j_gene: TRBJ2-1
CDR3nt: TGTGCCAGCAGCAAAGGACTAGCGGAGAATCCGGTGTGCAATGAGCAGTTCTTC
CDR3aa: CASSKGLAENPVCNEQFF

abundance: NA
d_gene: NA
v_gene: TRBV9
j_gene: TRBJ1-1
CDR3nt: TGTGCCAGCAGCAACGGACAAGCCTCATCTCCAGCTTTCTTT
CDR3aa: CASSNGQASSPAFF

abundance: NA
d_gene: TRBD1
v_gene: TRBV10-2
j_gene: TRBJ2-3
CDR3nt: TGCGCCAGCAGTGTCAGGGACAGGGCTAGCACAGATACGCAGTATTTT
CDR3aa: CASSVRDRASTDTQYF

abundance: NA
d_gene: TRBD2
v_gene: TRBV5-5
j_gene: TRBJ2-7
CDR3nt: TGTGCCAGCAGCGGGGGACTAGCGGGAGCCTCCTACGAGCAGTACTTC
CDR3aa: CASSGGLAGASYEQYF

abundance: NA
d_gene: TRBD2
v_gene: TRBV11-2
j_gene: TRBJ2-7
CDR3nt: TGTGCCAGCAGCTTAGATCAGACTAGCGGCGAGCAGTACTTC
CDR3aa: CASSLDQTSGEQYF